Presented here are 21 T cell receptor beta chains from one specimen sequenced in a study of blood T cell repertoires in COVID-19. Sequenced by immunoSEQ multiplex PCR; TCRdb stores in-frame clones only, minus some. The sample records under 200,000 clones, 70% to 90% being singletons. The specimen sequenced was PBMCs or T cells enriched from blood (not recorded which). The receptors here all came from a woman aged 18 to 35 who had recovered from COVID-19.

The chain is built from TRBV4-1 and TRBJ2-1, with 7 bases aligning to TRBD2. The J segment lost 7 bases and the V segment lost 3 bases, leaving 15 bases of the junction unmatched. This CDR3 is built from 17 residues. Germline CDR1 is MGHRA and CDR2 is YSYEKL. CDR3 sequence (DNA): TGCGCCAGCAGCCACCCCAGCGGGAAAAATGGGCGGAATGAGCAGTTCTTC. Its protein is CASSHPSGKNGRNEQFF.

This chain connects TRBV5-1 to TRBJ2-4; tentative D call: TRBD2 (6 bases). Germline V gives CDR1 SGHRS, CDR2 YFSETQ. Trimming cost V 3 bases and J 6 bases, with 13 bases left between them. The CDR3 has 14 amino acids. The CDR3, as DNA: TGCGCCAGCAGCTCCGGGACTCCTAGAAACATTCAGTACTTC. Translating gives CASSSGTPRNIQYF.

The chain carries TRBV7-9 and TRBJ2-5; no clear D. Germline CDR1 SEHNR, CDR2 FQNEAQ (reference sequence). The CDR3 runs 13 residues. Trimming left V 1 base short and J 4 bases short, with 7 bases between. The CDR3 here is CASSLDTRETQYF. The CDR3 DNA reads as TGTGCCAGCAGCTTAGATACAAGAGAGACCCAGTACTTC.

This chain uses TRBV27 with TRBJ2-2; 10 bases line up with TRBD1. The length of the CDR3 is 20 residues. Germline-derived CDR1 and CDR2 are MNHEY and SMNVEV (reference sequence). V was pared by 7 bases and J by 2 bases, with 19 bases of the junction left unmatched. This chain's CDR3 is CASTVDRGLSSELNTGELFF. CDR3 nucleotides: TGTGCCAGCACCGTCGACAGGGGGCTATCATCGGAACTTAACACCGGGGAGCTGTTTTTT.

This rearrangement joins TRBV27 to TRBJ2-7, with a tentative D call TRBD2 (6 bases). CDR3 length: 15 residues. Germline CDR1 and CDR2: MNHEY and SMNVEV (reference sequence). Trimming cost V 2 bases and J 0 bases, with 11 bases left between them. The DNA for the CDR3 is TGTGCCAGCAGTTTAGTCGGAGGGATCTCCTACGAGCAGTACTTC. Its protein is CASSLVGGISYEQYF.

This clone was counted once. The J gene is TRBJ1-4, the V gene TRBV4-3; D possibly corresponds to TRBD1 (5 bases). The CDR3 has 17 amino acids. The germline V gene encodes CDR1 LGHNA and CDR2 YSLEER. V shed 0 bases and J shed 4 bases, with 15 bases lying between them. The CDR3 DNA reads as TGCGCCAGCAGCCAAGAAAGCGGGAAGGGACGTAATGAAAAACTGTTTTTT. Protein sequence: CASSQESGKGRNEKLFF.

CDR3 protein: CASSGGLAGGYNEQFF. The CDR3 region has the DNA TGTGCCAGCAGCGGGGGACTAGCGGGAGGCTACAATGAGCAGTTCTTC. The chain has TRBV9 and TRBJ2-1; 15 bases are shared with TRBD2. The V gene end was trimmed by 3 bases and the J gene end by 3 bases; junction bases not matched to a gene: 1. Germline CDR1 SGDLS, CDR2 YYNGEE. The CDR3 spans 16 residues.

This clone was observed a few times. The chain couples TRBV12-3 or TRBV12-4 to TRBJ1-5, with D uncertain. Trimming removed 2 bases from V and 6 bases from J, with 5 bases in between. This CDR3 region has 12 residues. The CDR3 sequence: CASSLLFQPQHF. Written as DNA, the CDR3 is TGTGCCAGCAGTTTACTTTTTCAGCCCCAGCATTTT.

The chain links TRBV6-5 to TRBJ2-7; maybe TRBD2 (6 bases). The length of the CDR3 is 13 residues. Germline CDR1 reads MNHEY; CDR2 reads SVGAGI. The V and J ends lost 6 bases and 5 bases respectively, with 14 bases between them. The CDR3 region is CASSRPGGNEQYF. DNA for the CDR3: TGTGCCAGCAGCCGACCTGGAGGGAACGAGCAGTACTTC.

The chain joins TRBV28 to TRBJ2-4; 7 nucleotides align to TRBD1. The CDR3 contains 18 residues. Germline CDR1 MDHEN, CDR2 SYDVKM. The J segment lost 0 bases and the V segment lost 3 bases, leaving 11 bases of the junction unmatched. CDR3 sequence: CASSLPYRGLLAKNIQYF. DNA for the CDR3: TGTGCCAGCAGTTTGCCCTACAGGGGCTTACTAGCCAAAAACATTCAGTACTTC.

The chain joins TRBV2 to TRBJ2-3, with TRBD1 matching over 8 bases. Germline V gives CDR1 SNHLY, CDR2 FYNNEI. V lost 5 bases to trimming and J lost 3 bases; unmatched junction nucleotides: 10. The CDR3 length is 16 residues. Here the CDR3 reads CASSPALDRATDTQYF. The CDR3 DNA reads as TGTGCCAGCAGTCCGGCCCTGGACAGGGCAACAGATACGCAGTATTTT.

For this clone: At one of its ends the junction is not consistent with the germline gene, which may arise from a read error. The chain recombines TRBV5-6 with TRBJ2-7, with D possibly being TRBD2 (6 bases). This CDR3 has 10 amino acids. CDR1 SGHDT and CDR2 YYEEEE come from the germline V gene. For the CDR3, the DNA is TGTGCCAGCAGCTCGGGACTTGTGAGCTTC. Translation gives CASSSGLVSF.

This clone was picked up one time. The chain employs TRBV4-3 and TRBJ2-7; TRBD2 matches 13 bases. The trim removed 3 bases at V and 3 bases at J, leaving 2 bases unmatched. The CDR3 spans 15 residues. Germline V gives CDR1 LGHNA, CDR2 YSLEER. This chain's CDR3 is CASSHGTSGVYEQYF. The CDR3 DNA sequence: TGCGCCAGCAGCCACGGGACTAGCGGGGTCTACGAGCAGTACTTC.

J is TRBJ2-2 and V is TRBV18; 7 bases line up with TRBD1. This CDR3 region has 15 residues. V was clipped by 1 base and J by 4 bases; unmatched bases: 3. CDR1 and CDR2 from the germline V gene are KGHSH and LQKENI. The chain's CDR3 is CASSPRTGITGELFF. CDR3 nucleotides: TGTGCCAGCTCACCACGGACAGGTATCACCGGGGAGCTGTTTTTT.

This clone came up a few times. This chain connects TRBV4-1 to TRBJ1-3, with TRBD1 as a possible D gene (6 bases). CDR3 length: 17 residues. CDR1 MGHRA and CDR2 YSYEKL come from the germline V gene. Trimming took off 2 bases at V and 2 bases at J, with 16 bases between the two ends. The CDR3 coding sequence is TGCGCCAGCAGCCAAAACCCACAGGGTTCGGCTGGAAACACCATATATTTT. Translated: CASSQNPQGSAGNTIYF.

The table lists this clone with a few counts. This chain uses TRBV3-1 (or the pseudogene TRBV3-2) with TRBJ2-3; 10 bases are shared with TRBD1. V trimming: 5 bases; J trimming: 6 bases; junction bases outside the gene matches: 8. The CDR3 is 15 amino acids. Germline-derived CDR1 and CDR2 are LGHDT and YNNKEL (reference sequence). The CDR3 DNA follows: TGTGCCAGCAGCTCGACAGGGGGCGCAGCCGATACGCAGTATTTT. Translating it yields CASSSTGGAADTQYF.

This clone was seen only once. This chain connects TRBV13 to TRBJ2-1; 11 bases fit TRBD2. Unmatched junction bases numbered 3, after V lost 5 bases and J lost 3 bases. The CDR3 length is 15 residues. CDR1 is PRHDT and CDR2 is FYEKMQ in the germline V gene (reference sequence). CDR3 in DNA: TGTGCCAGCAGCCTCGGGACTAGCGGCTACAATGAGCAGTTCTTC. It is translated as CASSLGTSGYNEQFF.

This sequence joins TRBV2 and TRBJ2-1, with D perhaps TRBD1 (6 bases). This CDR3 is built from 14 residues. Germline V gene data show CDR1 as SNHLY and CDR2 as FYNNEI. Trimming took 3 bases from V and 8 from J, leaving 14 bases between them. The CDR3 loop reads CASSDSGADYEQFF. For the CDR3, the DNA is TGTGCCAGCAGTGACTCAGGGGCCGACTATGAGCAGTTCTTC.

The chain recombines TRBV5-6 with TRBJ2-5, with D maybe TRBD2 (6 bases). This CDR3 is built from 15 residues. Germline loops: CDR1 SGHDT, CDR2 YYEEEE. V was shortened by 2 bases and J by 4 bases, with 15 bases between the two germline ends. The CDR3, as DNA: TGTGCCAGCAGCTTACCGGAAACTAGCCGAGAGACCCAGTACTTC. It codes for CASSLPETSRETQYF.

This clone came up once. The rearrangement uses TRBV4-1 and TRBJ1-1; no definite D call. Trimming cost V 0 bases and J 0 bases, with 8 bases left between them. Germline lookup yields CDR1 MGHRA and CDR2 YSYEKL. This CDR3 comprises 15 residues. CDR3 in DNA: TGCGCCAGCAGCCAAGAAGGAGCGCTGAACACTGAAGCTTTCTTT. Its protein is CASSQEGALNTEAFF.

The chain employs TRBV5-4 and TRBJ2-5; no firm D call. Germline V gene data show CDR1 as SGHNT and CDR2 as YYREEE (reference sequence). This CDR3 spans 12 amino acids. Trimming cost V 4 bases and J 5 bases, with 9 bases left between them. In DNA form, the CDR3 reads TGTGCCAGCAGCCCCTATGAGGAGACCCAGTACTTC. This encodes CASSPYEETQYF. Full variable domain (missing parts from reference TRBV5-4 and TRBJ2-5): ETGVTQSPTHLIKTRGQQVTLRCSSQSGHNTVSWYQQALGQGPQFIFQYYREEENGRGNFPPRFSGLQFPNYSSELNVNALELDDSALYLCASSPYEETQYFGPGTRLLVL.